Below, 21 T cell receptor beta chains from the same sample are listed, as sequenced in a study of CD4+ T cells in melanoma. Sequencing used immunoSEQ multiplex PCR; TCRdb keeps in-frame clones, though not all of them. The table records roughly 52,000 clones, 60% to 75% of them present only once. Input material: tumor tissue. Source of these receptors: a human donor with melanoma.

CDR3 protein: CASSLSWDTEAFF. The CDR3 DNA reads TGTGCCAGCAGCTTAAGCTGGGATACTGAAGCTTTCTTT. This rearrangement joins TRBV7-9 to TRBJ1-1; D is undetermined. There are 13 residues in the CDR3. The germline gives CDR1 SEHNR, CDR2 FQNEAQ (reference sequence). V was cut by 2 bases and J by 5 bases, with 9 bases left in between.

By sample fraction, this clone is medium-sized (0.01 to 0.1%). CDR3 amino acids: CASSLGARAGSRQPQHF. The CDR3 bases are TGTGCCAGCAGCTTAGGCGCGAGGGCCGGGAGTCGGCAGCCCCAGCATTTT. The J gene is TRBJ1-5, the V gene TRBV7-8, with unresolved D. V gave up 1 base and J gave up 7 bases, with 20 bases separating them. The germline CDR1 and CDR2 sequences are SGHVS and FQNEAQ. The CDR3 sequence is 17 residues long. Supplemented by reference TRBV7-8 and TRBJ1-5, the full variable domain reads GAGVSQSPRYKVAKRGQDVALRCDPISGHVSLFWYQQALGQGPEFLTYFQNEAQLDKSGLPSDRFFAERPEGSVSTLKIQRTQQEDSAVYLCASSLGARAGSRQPQHFGDGTRLSIL.

The chain couples TRBV5-8 to TRBJ2-7, with TRBD1 matching 10 bases. This CDR3 comprises 13 residues. CDR1 and CDR2 (germline): SGHTS, YDEGEE. V was clipped by 0 bases and J by 6 bases; unmatched bases: 0. CDR3 in DNA: TGTGCCAGCAGCTTGGGGACAGGGGGCGAGCAGTACTTC. Amino acids: CASSLGTGGEQYF.

The V gene is TRBV27, the J gene TRBJ1-2; 7 bases map to TRBD1. V was pared by 3 bases and J by 5 bases, with 9 bases of the junction left unmatched. The CDR3 length is 15 residues. Per germline, CDR1 MNHEY and CDR2 SMNVEV (reference sequence). This chain's CDR3 is CASSFGRGTVYGYTF. In nucleotides, the CDR3 is TGTGCCAGCAGTTTCGGGCGGGGGACAGTATATGGCTACACCTTC.

With regard to this clone: One end of the junction fails to match germline, which may point to a read error. The genes are TRBV7-7 and TRBJ2-1; 8 bases fit TRBD1. Germline V gives CDR1 SSHAT, CDR2 FNYEAQ (reference sequence). This CDR3 comprises 16 residues. CDR3 nucleotide sequence: TGTGCTAGCAGCTTCGAGGACAGGGAGGAAGTTAGTGAGCAGTTCTTC. Amino acids: CASSFEDREEVSEQFF. Together with reference TRBV7-7 and TRBJ2-1, the CDR3 gives the full variable domain: GAGVSQSPRYKVTKRGQDVTLRCDPISSHATLYWYQQALGQGPEFLTYFNYEAQPDKSGLPSDRFSAERPEGSISTLTIQRTEQRDSAMYRCASSFEDREEVSEQFFGPGTRLTVL.

This clone was counted once. The rearrangement uses TRBV4-2 and TRBJ1-2, with D tentatively TRBD1 (5 bases). V lost 4 bases and J 3 bases, leaving 18 bases between the germline ends. Germline assignment: CDR1 LGHNA and CDR2 YNFKEQ. The CDR3 contains 16 residues. The DNA for the CDR3 is TGTGCCAGCAGCCGCACCGGGGGGATGGCATACTATGGCTACACCTTC. The encoded protein is CASSRTGGMAYYGYTF.

This chain links TRBV6-1 with TRBJ2-7, with a possible D match to TRBD2 (5 bases). The CDR3 covers 13 residues. The V gene lost 1 base and the J gene lost 4 bases, with 8 bases spanning the gap. The germline gives CDR1 MNHNS, CDR2 SASEGT. CDR3 sequence reads: CASSEGGFYEQYF. CDR3 DNA: TGTGCCAGCAGTGAAGGAGGGTTTTACGAGCAGTACTTC.

The chain is built from TRBV13 and TRBJ1-1; D is undetermined. This CDR3 has 15 residues. CDR1 and CDR2 (germline): PRHDT, FYEKMQ (reference sequence). Trimming left V 5 bases short and J 11 bases short, with 24 bases between. In nucleotides, the CDR3 is TGTGCCAGCAGCCTACGGGGAATCGAGTTCCTGGGGGCTTTCTTT. As protein: CASSLRGIEFLGAFF.

The chain links TRBV7-8 to TRBJ2-7, with 7 bases lining up with TRBD1. Per the germline V gene, CDR1 is SGHVS and CDR2 is FQNEAQ. The J segment lost 2 bases and the V segment lost 2 bases, leaving 0 bases of the junction unmatched. The CDR3 is made up of 13 amino acids. The CDR3 region has the DNA TGTGCCAGCAGCTTAACAGGGGCCTACGAGCAGTACTTC. Its translation: CASSLTGAYEQYF.

The gene calls are TRBV11-1 and TRBJ1-1; D gene ambiguous. Germline assignment: CDR1 SGHAT and CDR2 FQDESV (reference sequence). V was shortened by 1 base and J by 4 bases, with 4 bases between the two germline ends. CDR3 size: 12 residues. CDR3 DNA: TGTGCCAGCAGCTTAGGTGTCACTGAAGCTTTCTTT. Translating it yields CASSLGVTEAFF.

The chain carries TRBV19 and TRBJ2-3; D might be TRBD1 (5 bases). The germline V gene encodes CDR1 LNHDA and CDR2 SQIVND (reference sequence). This CDR3 has 16 amino acids. With 4 bases removed from V and 2 bases from J, the gap between germline ends came to 16 bases. The CDR3 nucleotides read TGTGCCAGTAGTAACTTTTCACAGGTCTTCACAGATACGCAGTATTTT. Residues: CASSNFSQVFTDTQYF.

V is TRBV5-1 and J is TRBJ1-2; D is unclear. The CDR3 has 14 residues. CDR1 is SGHRS and CDR2 is YFSETQ in the germline V gene. The germline V and J ends were trimmed by 0 bases and 2 bases, with 8 bases remaining between them. The chain's CDR3 is CASSLAPDNYGYTF. The CDR3 DNA reads TGCGCCAGCAGCTTGGCCCCGGACAACTATGGCTACACCTTC.

The chain uses TRBV4-1 and TRBJ1-1, with D possibly TRBD1 on 5 matching bases. CDR1 and CDR2 (germline): MGHRA, YSYEKL. This CDR3 is built from 16 residues. Deletions cut 4 bases from V and 1 base from J, with 16 bases between. This CDR3 reads CASSLRSQGGNTEAFF. CDR3 in DNA: TGCGCCAGCAGCCTCAGGTCGCAGGGAGGGAACACTGAAGCTTTCTTT.

CDR3 DNA: TGTGCCAGCAGCTTAGCCCCGGACGGCACAGATACGCAGTATTTT. It encodes CASSLAPDGTDTQYF. The V gene is TRBV7-2, the J gene TRBJ2-3, with D unresolved. Germline V gives CDR1 SGHTA, CDR2 FQGNSA. The CDR3 has 15 residues. Trimming pared 0 bases from V and 1 base from J, leaving 8 bases between. The full variable domain, rest sourced from reference TRBV7-2 and TRBJ2-3, is GAGVSQSPSNKVTEKGKDVELRCDPISGHTALYWYRQSLGQGLEFLIYFQGNSAPDKSGLPSDRFSAERTGGSVSTLTIQRTQQEDSAVYLCASSLAPDGTDTQYFGPGTRLTVL.

This chain uses TRBV11-3 with TRBJ2-3, with 8 bases aligning to TRBD1. The CDR3 consists of 17 residues. Germline V gene sequence: CDR1 SGHNT, CDR2 YENEEA. V dropped 2 bases and J dropped 2; count of bases not matched to a gene: 9. The CDR3: CASSLTAQGGPTDTQYF. In nucleotides, the CDR3 is TGTGCCAGCAGCTTAACCGCACAGGGGGGACCCACAGATACGCAGTATTTT. The entire variable domain, with the rest obtained from reference TRBV11-3 and TRBJ2-3, is as follows: EAGVVQSPRYKIIEKKQPVAFWCNPISGHNTLYWYLQNLGQGPELLIRYENEEAVDDSQLPKDRFSAERLKGVDSTLKIQPAELGDSAVYLCASSLTAQGGPTDTQYFGPGTRLTVL.

This clone appeared many times. CDR3 protein: CASSLWSNSPLHF. The CDR3 nucleotides are TGCGCCAGCAGTCTTTGGAGTAATTCACCCCTCCACTTT. The chain is built from TRBV10-1 and TRBJ1-6; no clear D gene. V was cut by 5 bases and J by 6 bases, with 8 bases left in between. Germline lookup yields CDR1 WNHNN and CDR2 SYGVQD (reference sequence). CDR3 length equals 13 residues.

The chain links TRBV15 to TRBJ1-6; D unresolved. The CDR3 length is 15 residues. Per germline, CDR1 LNHNV and CDR2 YYDKDF (reference sequence). The germline V and J ends were trimmed by 0 bases and 9 bases, with 12 bases remaining between them. The CDR3 spells CATSRDPTFFSPLHF. As DNA, the CDR3 is TGTGCCACCAGCAGAGACCCAACTTTCTTTTCACCCCTCCACTTT.

There are a few counts of this clone. The chain recombines TRBV9 with TRBJ2-5; D is undetermined. The CDR3 consists of 14 residues. Germline V gene sequence: CDR1 SGDLS, CDR2 YYNGEE. V was shortened by 5 bases and J by 5 bases, with 16 bases between the two germline ends. CDR3 loop: CASSGISLGETQYF. The DNA of the CDR3 is TGTGCCAGCAGTGGCATTAGTTTGGGGGAGACCCAGTACTTC.

Of note for this clone: Its ends do not fully match the called genes, so a read error is possible. This rearrangement joins TRBV7-9 to TRBJ2-7; 8 nucleotides align to TRBD2. Germline V gene lookup returns CDR1 SEHNR and CDR2 FQNEAQ (reference sequence). There are 14 residues in the CDR3. CDR3 loop: CASSLAAGGYQQYF. The CDR3, as DNA: TGTGCCAGCAGCTTAGCCGCGGGGGGCTACCAGCAGTACTTC.

The chain couples TRBV5-1 to TRBJ2-5, with a tentative D call TRBD1 (7 bases). The J call may be wrong; the DNA end is better matched by TRBJ2-7. The length of the CDR3 is 14 residues. Germline loops: CDR1 SGHRS, CDR2 YFSETQ. This CDR3 is CASSLVGRGDEQYF. The DNA of the CDR3 is TGCGCCAGCAGCTTGGTTGGCAGGGGGGACGAGCAGTACTTC.

V and J are TRBV5-6 and TRBJ2-3; no firm D call. The germline CDR1 and CDR2 sequences are SGHDT and YYEEEE. The CDR3 runs 13 residues. Trimming cost V 4 bases and J 3 bases, with 9 bases left between them. DNA for the CDR3: TGTGCCAGCAGCGCCTACATGACAGATACGCAGTATTTT. Translated, it gives CASSAYMTDTQYF.